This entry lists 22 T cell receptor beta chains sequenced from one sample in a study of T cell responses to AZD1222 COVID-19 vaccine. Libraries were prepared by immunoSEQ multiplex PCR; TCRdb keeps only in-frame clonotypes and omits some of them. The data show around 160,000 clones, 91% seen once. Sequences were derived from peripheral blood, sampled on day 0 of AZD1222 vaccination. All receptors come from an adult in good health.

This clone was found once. This CDR3 reads CASRGDPGHRNQPQHF. CDR3 nucleotides: TGTGCCAGTAGAGGAGACCCGGGACACCGCAATCAGCCCCAGCATTTT. This sequence joins TRBV19 and TRBJ1-5; tentative D call: TRBD1 (6 bases). The CDR3 is made up of 16 amino acids. Germline V gene data show CDR1 as LNHDA and CDR2 as SQIVND (reference sequence). V lost 6 bases and J lost 2, with 17 bases in between.

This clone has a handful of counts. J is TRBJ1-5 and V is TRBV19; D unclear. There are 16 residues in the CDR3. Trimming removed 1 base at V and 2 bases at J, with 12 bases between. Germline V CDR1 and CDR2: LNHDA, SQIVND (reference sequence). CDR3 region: CASSIGGFVGNQPQHF. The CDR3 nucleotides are TGTGCCAGTAGTATAGGGGGATTCGTGGGCAATCAGCCCCAGCATTTT.

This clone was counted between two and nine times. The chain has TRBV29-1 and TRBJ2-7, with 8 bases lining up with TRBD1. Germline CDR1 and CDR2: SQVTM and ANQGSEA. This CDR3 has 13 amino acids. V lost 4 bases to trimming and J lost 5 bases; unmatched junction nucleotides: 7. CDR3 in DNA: TGCAGCGTTGGGACAGGGAGGAACAACGAGCAGTACTTC. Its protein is CSVGTGRNNEQYF.

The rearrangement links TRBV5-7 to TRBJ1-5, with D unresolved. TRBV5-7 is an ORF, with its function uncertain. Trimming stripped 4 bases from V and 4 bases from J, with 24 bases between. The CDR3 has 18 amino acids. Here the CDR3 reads CASSPLPGVKLANQPQHF. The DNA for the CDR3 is TGTGCCAGCAGCCCACTTCCCGGGGTTAAGTTGGCTAATCAGCCCCAGCATTTT.

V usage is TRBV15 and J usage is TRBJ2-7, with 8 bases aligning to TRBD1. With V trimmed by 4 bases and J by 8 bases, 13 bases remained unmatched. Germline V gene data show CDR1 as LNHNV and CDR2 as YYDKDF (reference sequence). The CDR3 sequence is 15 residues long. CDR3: CATSKDRATLLQQYF. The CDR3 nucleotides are TGTGCCACCAGCAAGGACAGGGCCACATTATTGCAGCAGTACTTC. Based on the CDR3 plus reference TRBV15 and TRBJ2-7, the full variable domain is DAMVIQNPRYQVTQFGKPVTLSCSQTLNHNVMYWYQQKSSQAPKLLFHYYDKDFNNEADTPDNFQSRRPNTSFCFLDIRSPGLGDTAMYLCATSKDRATLLQQYFGPGTRLTVT.

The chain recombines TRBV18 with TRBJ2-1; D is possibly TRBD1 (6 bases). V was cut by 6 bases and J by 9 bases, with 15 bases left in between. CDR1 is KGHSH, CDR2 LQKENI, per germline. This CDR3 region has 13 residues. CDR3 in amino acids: CASSLARGSEQFF. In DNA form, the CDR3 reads TGTGCCAGCTCGCTAGCCAGGGGAAGTGAGCAGTTCTTC. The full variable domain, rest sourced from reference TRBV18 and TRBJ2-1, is NAGVMQNPRHLVRRRGQEARLRCSPMKGHSHVYWYRQLPEEGLKFMVYLQKENIIDESGMPKERFSAEFPKEGPSILRIQQVVRGDSAAYFCASSLARGSEQFFGPGTRLTVL.

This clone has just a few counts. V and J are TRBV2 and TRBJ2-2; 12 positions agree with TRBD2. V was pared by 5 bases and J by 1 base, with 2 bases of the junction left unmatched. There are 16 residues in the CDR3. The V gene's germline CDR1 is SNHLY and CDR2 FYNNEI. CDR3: CASSLAGGWNTGELFF. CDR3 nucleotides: TGTGCCAGCAGTCTAGCGGGGGGGTGGAACACCGGGGAGCTGTTTTTT.

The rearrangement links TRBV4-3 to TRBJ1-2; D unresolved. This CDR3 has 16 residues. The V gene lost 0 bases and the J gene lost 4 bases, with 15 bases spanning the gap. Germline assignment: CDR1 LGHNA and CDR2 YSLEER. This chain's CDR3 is CASSQDSGLAAYGYTF. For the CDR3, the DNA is TGCGCCAGCAGCCAAGATTCGGGGTTAGCGGCCTATGGCTACACCTTC.

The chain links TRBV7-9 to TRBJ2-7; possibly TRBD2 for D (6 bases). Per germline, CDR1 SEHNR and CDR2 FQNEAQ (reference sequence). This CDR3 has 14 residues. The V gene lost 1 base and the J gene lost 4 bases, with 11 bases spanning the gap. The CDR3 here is CASSLGDSGYEQYF. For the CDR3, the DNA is TGTGCCAGCAGCTTAGGGGATAGCGGATACGAGCAGTACTTC.

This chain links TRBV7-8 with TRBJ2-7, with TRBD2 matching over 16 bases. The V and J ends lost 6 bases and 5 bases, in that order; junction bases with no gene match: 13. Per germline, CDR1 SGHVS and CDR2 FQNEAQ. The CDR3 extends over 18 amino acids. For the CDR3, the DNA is TGTGCCAGCAGTCGTCCCGGGACTAGCGGGAGGGTAGAGAACGAGCAGTACTTC. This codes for CASSRPGTSGRVENEQYF.

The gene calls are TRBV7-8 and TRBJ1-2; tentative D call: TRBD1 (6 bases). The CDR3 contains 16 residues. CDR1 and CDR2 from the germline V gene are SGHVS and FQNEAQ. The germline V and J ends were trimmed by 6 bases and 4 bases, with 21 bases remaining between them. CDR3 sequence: CASSQTGSNNFYGYTF. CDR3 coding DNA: TGTGCCAGCAGTCAGACAGGTTCCAATAATTTCTATGGCTACACCTTC.

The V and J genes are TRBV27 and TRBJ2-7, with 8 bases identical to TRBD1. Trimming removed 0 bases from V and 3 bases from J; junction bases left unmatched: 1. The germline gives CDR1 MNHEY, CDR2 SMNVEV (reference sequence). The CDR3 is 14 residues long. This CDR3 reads CASSLSTGDYEQYF. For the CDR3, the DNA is TGTGCCAGCAGTTTATCGACAGGGGACTACGAGCAGTACTTC.

This CDR3 is CAISEGGKNEKLFF. Written as DNA, the CDR3 is TGTGCCATCAGTGAGGGGGGGAAGAATGAAAAACTGTTTTTT. The chain carries TRBV10-3 and TRBJ1-4; possible D gene TRBD1, 5 bases. CDR1 ENHRY and CDR2 SYGVKD come from the germline V gene. V was shortened by 2 bases and J by 5 bases, with 9 bases between the two germline ends. The CDR3 totals 14 residues.

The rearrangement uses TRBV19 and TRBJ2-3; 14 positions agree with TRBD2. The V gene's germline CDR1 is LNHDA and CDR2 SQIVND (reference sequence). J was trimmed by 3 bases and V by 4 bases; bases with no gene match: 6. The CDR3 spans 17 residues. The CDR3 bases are TGTGCCAGTAGTAGGACTAGCGGGGGGATAACGACAGATACGCAGTATTTT. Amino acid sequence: CASSRTSGGITTDTQYF.

CDR3 DNA sequence: TGCGCCAGCAGCCAAGGAGGCTGGGGAGCCAACTATGGCTACACCTTC. This encodes CASSQGGWGANYGYTF. V is TRBV4-3 and J is TRBJ1-2; the D is unclear. CDR3 length: 16 residues. Trimming removed 1 base from V and 2 bases from J, with 14 bases in between. Per the germline V gene, CDR1 is LGHNA and CDR2 is YSLEER.

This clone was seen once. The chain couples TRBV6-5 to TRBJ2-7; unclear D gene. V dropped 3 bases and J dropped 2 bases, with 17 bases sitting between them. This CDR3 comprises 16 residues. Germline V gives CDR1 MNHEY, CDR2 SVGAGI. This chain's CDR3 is CASSYFPPDQPYEQYF. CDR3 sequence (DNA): TGTGCCAGCAGTTATTTTCCTCCGGACCAGCCCTACGAGCAGTACTTC.

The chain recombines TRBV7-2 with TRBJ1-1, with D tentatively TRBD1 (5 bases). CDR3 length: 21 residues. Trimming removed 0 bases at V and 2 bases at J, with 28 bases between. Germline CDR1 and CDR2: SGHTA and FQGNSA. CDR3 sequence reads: CASSLALSYEGLEGFNTEAFF. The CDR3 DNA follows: TGTGCCAGCAGCTTAGCGCTTTCCTATGAGGGTCTCGAGGGGTTTAACACTGAAGCTTTCTTT.

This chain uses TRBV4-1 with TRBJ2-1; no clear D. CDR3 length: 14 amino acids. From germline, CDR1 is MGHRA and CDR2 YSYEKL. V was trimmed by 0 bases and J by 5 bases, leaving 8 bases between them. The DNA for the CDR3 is TGCGCCAGCAGCCAAGAAGGGTCGAACAATGAGCAGTTCTTC. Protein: CASSQEGSNNEQFF.

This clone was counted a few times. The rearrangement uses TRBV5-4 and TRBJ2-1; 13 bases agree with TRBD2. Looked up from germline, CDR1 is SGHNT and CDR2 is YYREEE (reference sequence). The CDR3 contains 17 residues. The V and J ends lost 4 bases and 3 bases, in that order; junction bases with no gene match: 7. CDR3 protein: CASSGGLAGARYNEQFF. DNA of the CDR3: TGTGCCAGCAGCGGCGGACTAGCGGGGGCCCGCTACAATGAGCAGTTCTTC.

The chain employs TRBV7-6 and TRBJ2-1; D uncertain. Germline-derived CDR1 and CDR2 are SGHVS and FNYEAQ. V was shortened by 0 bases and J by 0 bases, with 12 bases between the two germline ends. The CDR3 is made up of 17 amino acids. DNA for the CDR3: TGTGCCAGCAGCTTAGCTGTGGCCCCTTCCTCCTACAATGAGCAGTTCTTC. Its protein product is CASSLAVAPSSYNEQFF.

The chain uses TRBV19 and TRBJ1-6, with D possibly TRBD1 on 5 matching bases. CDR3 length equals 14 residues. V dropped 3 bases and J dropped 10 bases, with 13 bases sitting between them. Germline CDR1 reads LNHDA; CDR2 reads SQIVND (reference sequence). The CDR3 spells CASSIRVAESPLHF. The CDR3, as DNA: TGTGCCAGTAGTATCAGGGTCGCGGAATCACCCCTCCACTTT.

The CDR3 coding sequence is TGTGCCAGCAGCGCAGGGAACAGGGGGGTCAGCGAGCAGTACTTC. This encodes CASSAGNRGVSEQYF. V is TRBV9 and J is TRBJ2-7; 8 bases are shared with TRBD1. The germline CDR1 and CDR2 sequences are SGDLS and YYNGEE. The junction had 11 bases not matched to a gene; V was cut back by 3 bases and J by 6 bases. The CDR3 contains 15 residues.